This T cell receptor (beta chain) appears in the sequencing data of a study of blood T cells in healthy people across ages. This clonotype has just one count. No antigen is known for it. The CDR3 has 14 residues. Deletions cut 3 bases from V and 5 bases from J, with 14 bases between. Germline V gene data show CDR1 as KGHSH and CDR2 as LQKENI. A second PCR of about 7 to 12 cycles used a sample-barcoded 5' primer and a J-beta primer mix. TCRdb ran MiXCR on the 5' RACE reads and lists one entry per CDR3 protein. The sample records about 930,000 distinct CDR3 sequences, 25% to 35% being singletons. General study results and limits: Strong correlation was found linking TCR beta diversity to naive T cell percentage.

The same data also contributed to another study, on T cells of mothers and their children. As that report states: Sequencing got over 9.5 million TCR beta CDR3 reads from each mother and roughly 2.7 million from each child. Researchers report slightly higher, though non-significant, overlap in related mother-child pairs than in unrelated pairs.

Sequenced input: blood. The V gene is TRBV18, the J gene TRBJ2-7; possibly TRBD1 for D (5 bases). The clonotype was recovered from a woman between 40 and 50 years old in good health. The CDR3 DNA follows: TGTGCCAGCTCACCGATGACAGTCGGCCACGAGCAGTACTTC. Translated: CASSPMTVGHEQYF.